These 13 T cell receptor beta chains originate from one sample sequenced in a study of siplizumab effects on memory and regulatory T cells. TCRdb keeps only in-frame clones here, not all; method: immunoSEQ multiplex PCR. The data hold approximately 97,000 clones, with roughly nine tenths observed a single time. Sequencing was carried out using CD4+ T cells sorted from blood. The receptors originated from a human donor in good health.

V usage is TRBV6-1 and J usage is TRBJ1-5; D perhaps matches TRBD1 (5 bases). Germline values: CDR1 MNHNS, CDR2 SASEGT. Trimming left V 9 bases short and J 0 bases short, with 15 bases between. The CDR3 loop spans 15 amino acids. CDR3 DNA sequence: TGTGCCAGTTTTCCGGGACCCTATAGCAATCAGCCCCAGCATTTT. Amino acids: CASFPGPYSNQPQHF.

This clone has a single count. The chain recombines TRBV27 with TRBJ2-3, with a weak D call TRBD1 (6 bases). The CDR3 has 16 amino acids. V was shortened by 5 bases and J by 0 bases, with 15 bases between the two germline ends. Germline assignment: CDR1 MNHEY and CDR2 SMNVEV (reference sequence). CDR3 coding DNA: TGTGCCAGCAGTCAAGGGGGTTACACTAGCACAGATACGCAGTATTTT. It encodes CASSQGGYTSTDTQYF.

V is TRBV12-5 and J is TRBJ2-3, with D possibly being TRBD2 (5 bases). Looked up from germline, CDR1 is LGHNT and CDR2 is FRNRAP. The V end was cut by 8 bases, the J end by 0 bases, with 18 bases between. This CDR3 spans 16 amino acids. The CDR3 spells CASTPGSGSSTDTQYF. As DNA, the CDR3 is TGTGCTAGTACCCCGGGCTCGGGATCTAGCACAGATACGCAGTATTTT.

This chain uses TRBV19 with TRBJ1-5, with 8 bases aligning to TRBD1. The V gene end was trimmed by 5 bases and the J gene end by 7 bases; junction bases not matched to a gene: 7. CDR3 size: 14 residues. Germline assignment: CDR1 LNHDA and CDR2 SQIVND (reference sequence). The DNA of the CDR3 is TGTGCCAGTAGTCTCGGACAGGGACGGCAGCCCCAGCATTTT. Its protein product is CASSLGQGRQPQHF.

This chain's CDR3 is CASSRRLAGAKNIQYF. The CDR3 DNA reads TGTGCCAGCAGCAGACGACTAGCGGGAGCCAAAAACATTCAGTACTTC. This rearrangement joins TRBV28 to TRBJ2-4; TRBD2 matches at 10 bases. This CDR3 spans 16 amino acids. J was trimmed by 0 bases and V by 6 bases; bases with no gene match: 5. Germline V CDR1 and CDR2: MDHEN, SYDVKM.

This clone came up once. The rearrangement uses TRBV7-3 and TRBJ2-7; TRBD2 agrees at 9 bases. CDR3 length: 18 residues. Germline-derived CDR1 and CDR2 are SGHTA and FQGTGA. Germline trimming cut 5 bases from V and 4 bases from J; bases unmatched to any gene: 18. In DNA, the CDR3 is TGTGCCAGCAGCCAATCCCCTTCCCCTGGCGGGAGGGAATACGAGCAGTACTTC. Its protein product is CASSQSPSPGGREYEQYF.

The CDR3 spells CASLGRWNTGELFF. CDR3 bases: TGTGCCAGTTTGGGACGGTGGAACACCGGGGAGCTGTTTTTT. This chain connects TRBV19 to TRBJ2-2, with D perhaps being TRBD1 or TRBD2 (5 bases each). Trimming shortened V by 8 bases and J by 1 base, and 11 bases separated the two germline ends. There are 14 residues in the CDR3. Germline assignment: CDR1 LNHDA and CDR2 SQIVND (reference sequence).

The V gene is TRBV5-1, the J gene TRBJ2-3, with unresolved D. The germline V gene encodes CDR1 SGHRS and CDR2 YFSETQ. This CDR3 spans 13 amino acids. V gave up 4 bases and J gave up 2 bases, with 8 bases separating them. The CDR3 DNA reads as TGCGCCAGCAGCCCGCAGATCACAGATACGCAGTATTTT. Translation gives CASSPQITDTQYF.

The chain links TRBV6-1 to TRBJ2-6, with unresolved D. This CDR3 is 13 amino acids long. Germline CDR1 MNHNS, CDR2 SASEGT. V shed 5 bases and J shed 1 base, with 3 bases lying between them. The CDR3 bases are TGTGCCAGCAGTTCGTCTGGGGCCAACGTCCTGACTTTC. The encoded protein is CASSSSGANVLTF.

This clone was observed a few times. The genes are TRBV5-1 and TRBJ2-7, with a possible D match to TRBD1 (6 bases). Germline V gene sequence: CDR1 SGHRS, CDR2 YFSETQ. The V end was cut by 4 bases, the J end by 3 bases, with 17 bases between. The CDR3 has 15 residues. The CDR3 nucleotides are TGCGCCAGCAGCGAGTACCTCAGGACAGTCTACGAGCAGTACTTC. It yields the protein CASSEYLRTVYEQYF.

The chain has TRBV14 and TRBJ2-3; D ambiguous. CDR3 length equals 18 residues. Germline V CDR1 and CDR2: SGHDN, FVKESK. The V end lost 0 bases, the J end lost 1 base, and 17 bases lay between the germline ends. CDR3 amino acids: CASSQDGRAAFGTDTQYF. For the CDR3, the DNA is TGTGCCAGCAGCCAAGACGGTAGGGCGGCCTTTGGCACAGATACGCAGTATTTT.

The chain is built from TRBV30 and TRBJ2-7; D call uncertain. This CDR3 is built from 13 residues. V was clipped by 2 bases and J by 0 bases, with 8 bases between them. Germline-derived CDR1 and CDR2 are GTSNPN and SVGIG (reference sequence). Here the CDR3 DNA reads TGTGCCTGGAGTCTCCTGAGCTCCTACGAGCAGTACTTC. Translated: CAWSLLSSYEQYF.

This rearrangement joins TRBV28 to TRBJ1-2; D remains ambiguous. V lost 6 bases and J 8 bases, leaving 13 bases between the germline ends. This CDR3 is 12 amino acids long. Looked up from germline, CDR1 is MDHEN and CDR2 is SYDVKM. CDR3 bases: TGTGCCAGCAGCCCCGCTGGACGAGGCTACACCTTC. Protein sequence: CASSPAGRGYTF.